The text below deals with one TCR beta chain. Profiling relied on immunoSEQ multiplex PCR, and the TCRdb table lists in-frame clones only, not all of them. The table includes hundreds of thousands of clones, approximately 91% detected once. The V end lost 4 bases, the J end lost 0 bases, and 11 bases lay between the germline ends. The CDR3 is made up of 15 amino acids. The germline V gene has CDR1 SGDLS and CDR2 YYNGEE. The sample belongs to a study of blood T cell repertoires in COVID-19. Study context: Samples representing acute and convalescent COVID-19 were sourced from the United States, Italy and Spain.

The chain has TRBV9 and TRBJ1-5; D is possibly TRBD1 (6 bases). This TCR came from a woman aged 40 to 55 who had recovered from COVID-19. The specimen was PBMCs or T cells enriched from blood (not recorded which). CDR3 in DNA: TGTGCCAGCAGCAGGACAGCTTATAGCAATCAGCCCCAGCATTTT. Protein product: CASSRTAYSNQPQHF.